The present T cell receptor (beta chain) was sequenced within a study of blood T cell repertoires in COVID-19. Across the whole study: The United States, Italy and Spain provided the acute and convalescent COVID-19 samples. T cells, B-cell-depleted T cells, or PBMCs supplied cDNA or gDNA.

Germline CDR1 and CDR2: KGHDR and SFDVKD. V dropped 4 bases and J dropped 9; count of bases not matched to a gene: 9. The CDR3 loop spans 15 amino acids. Patients at the Seattle site were enrolled during active infection and followed longitudinally. Authors' methods: Scientists estimated how many nucleated cells there were by amplifying reference gene primers. The data were produced by immunoSEQ multiplex PCR, yet TCRdb's version contains in-frame clones alone and is incomplete. That table supplies the V and J calls and clone size; D and trimming were determined from the DNA. The repertoire holds 200,000 to 300,000 clones, with 80% to 90% as singletons.

The receptor comes from a woman at least 80 years old with COVID-19, enrolled during active disease. Sequenced input: peripheral blood. The chain combines TRBV24-1 with TRBJ1-5, with 9 bases identical to TRBD1. The CDR3 DNA is TGTGCCACCAGTGAAACAGGACAGGGGCCTTCGCCCCAGCATTTT. This sequence encodes CATSETGQGPSPQHF.